This is a list of T cell receptor beta chains from one sample in a study of response to subunit inactivated influenza vaccine. TCRdb reprocessed the RT-PCR reads via MiXCR and lists one record per CDR3 protein. The sample consists of just under 250,000 distinct CDR3 sequences, 12% of them appearing once. Sequenced here: non-naive T cells sorted from PBMCs, sampled 14 to 15 days before vaccination. Every receptor here comes from a man between 45 and 60 years old who received an inactivated influenza vaccine. The CDR3 runs from the conserved cysteine through the conserved F or W. A D gene is named only where the DNA matches it firmly. Clone size is stated in some rows and not others, as once, few, many or a class when expanded.

TRBJ2-1	TRBV9	.	TRBD2	CASSVATGTSWGEQFF	TGTGCCAGCAGCGTAGCTACCGGGACTAGTTGGGGTGAGCAGTTCTTC
TRBJ2-5	TRBV18	many	.	CASSPWAPAAETQYF	TGTGCCAGCTCACCATGGGCCCCCGCGGCAGAGACCCAGTACTTC
TRBJ2-7	TRBV7-2	.	TRBD1	CASSRDRGLLYF	TGTGCCAGCAGCCGGGACAGGGGGCTCCTATACTTC
TRBJ2-7	TRBV7-6	few	.	CASSSGSGTPGEKQYF	TGTGCCAGCAGCTCGGGGTCCGGGACGCCAGGGGAGAAGCAGTACTTC
TRBJ2-3	TRBV7-2	.	TRBD2	CASSSGLAGDLADTQYF	TGTGCCAGCAGCTCGGGACTAGCGGGGGATCTCGCAGATACGCAGTATTTT
TRBJ2-7	TRBV5-1	few	TRBD1	CASSFGQGAGEQYF	TGCGCCAGCAGCTTCGGACAGGGGGCGGGGGAGCAGTACTTC
TRBJ2-3	TRBV5-1	few	.	CASSLAQKTDTQYF	TGCGCCAGCAGCTTGGCGCAGAAGACAGATACGCAGTATTTT
TRBJ2-1	TRBV6-2/TRBV6-3	.	.	CASSSVKRGGERYNEQFF	TGTGCCAGCAGTTCCGTAAAGAGGGGGGGTGAGCGGTACAATGAGCAGTTCTTC
TRBJ2-3	TRBV20-1	few	TRBD1	CSAREGTGQYF	TGCAGTGCTAGAGAGGGGACAGGGCAGTATTTT
TRBJ1-5	TRBV3-1	few	.	CASSQVNGGGPQHF	TGTGCCAGCAGCCAAGTCAACGGGGGTGGGCCCCAGCATTTT
TRBJ2-7	TRBV6-1	many	.	CASSEILGGLKIYEQYF	TGTGCCAGCAGTGAAATACTAGGAGGGTTGAAAATCTACGAGCAGTACTTC
TRBJ2-2	TRBV7-9	.	TRBD1	CASSFLFGTGVTGELFF	TGTGCCAGCAGCTTCCTCTTCGGGACAGGGGTGACCGGGGAGCTGTTTTTT
TRBJ2-1	TRBV5-6	many	TRBD2	CASSLRIAGGPLFF	TGTGCCAGCAGCTTGAGGATAGCGGGGGGGCCGCTGTTCTTC
TRBJ1-3	TRBV10-3	many	.	CATGTGGNTIYF	TGTGCCACGGGGACTGGTGGAAACACCATATATTTT
TRBJ2-6	TRBV11-2	few	TRBD1	CASTRKDRSGGANVLTF	TGTGCCAGCACGCGCAAGGACAGGTCGGGTGGGGCCAACGTCCTGACTTTC
TRBJ1-6	TRBV2	.	.	CASSQGRSNGSPLHF	TGTGCCAGCAGTCAAGGTCGGAGCAATGGTTCACCCCTCCACTTT
TRBJ2-1	TRBV5-6	.	.	CASSLVEYNEQFF	TGTGCCAGCAGCTTGGTGGAGTACAATGAGCAGTTCTTC
TRBJ2-1	TRBV7-9	.	.	CASSRTGTNNEQFF	TGTGCCAGCAGCCGTACAGGGACCAACAATGAGCAGTTCTTC
TRBJ2-1	TRBV14	few	.	CASSQGYDGRKFF	TGTGCCAGCAGCCAAGGGTACGACGGACGGAAGTTCTTC
TRBJ1-1	TRBV2	few	.	CASSEVEAGGAEAFF	TGTGCCAGCAGTGAAGTTGAGGCTGGGGGCGCTGAAGCTTTCTTT
TRBJ1-1	TRBV7-9	few	.	CASNLMNTEAFF	TGTGCCAGCAACTTAATGAACACTGAAGCTTTCTTT
TRBJ1-5	TRBV12-3/TRBV12-4	many	.	CASSLGGVAVGNQPQHF	TGTGCCAGCAGTTTAGGTGGGGTAGCCGTTGGCAATCAGCCCCAGCATTTT
TRBJ2-2	TRBV7-2	.	.	CASSLNVWSNTGELFF	TGTGCCAGCAGCTTGAATGTCTGGAGCAACACCGGGGAGCTGTTTTTT
TRBJ2-7	TRBV4-3	many	.	CASSQDSLGRYEQYF	TGCGCCAGCAGCCAAGATTCTTTAGGACGCTACGAGCAGTACTTC
TRBJ2-7	TRBV20-1	few	.	CSASSGRSYEQYF	TGCAGTGCTAGTTCTGGCCGCTCCTACGAGCAGTACTTC
TRBJ2-1	TRBV6-1	few	TRBD1	CASSPLGWGQGNNEQFF	TGTGCCAGCAGCCCACTTGGATGGGGACAGGGTAACAATGAGCAGTTCTTC
TRBJ1-5	TRBV19	.	TRBD1	CATGQGAGRGPQHF	TGTGCCACCGGACAGGGAGCGGGTAGGGGGCCCCAGCATTTT
TRBJ2-1	TRBV5-1	many	.	CASSLDNSYNEQFF	TGCGCCAGCAGCTTGGACAACTCCTACAATGAGCAGTTCTTC
TRBJ1-4	TRBV11-3	few	.	CASTSRGRSTIGEKLFF	TGTGCCAGCACCAGCCGGGGCCGGTCTACGATCGGAGAAAAACTGTTTTTT
TRBJ2-7	TRBV20-1	few	TRBD2	CSARTGTSGDHEQYF	TGCAGTGCTAGAACCGGGACTAGCGGGGACCACGAGCAGTACTTC
TRBJ2-5	TRBV4-2	.	.	CASSQDTSSRETQYF	TGTGCCAGCAGCCAAGATACCAGTTCTAGAGAGACCCAGTACTTC
TRBJ2-4	TRBV3-1	.	.	CASSQVRLAKNIQYF	TGTGCCAGCAGCCAAGTCCGACTAGCCAAAAACATTCAGTACTTC
TRBJ2-5	TRBV7-7	few	.	CASSPDGPETQYF	TGTGCCAGCAGCCCGGACGGACCGGAGACCCAGTACTTC
TRBJ2-3	TRBV18	.	.	CASSPRQGLGTDTQYF	TGTGCCAGCTCACCAAGGCAGGGTTTGGGCACAGATACGCAGTATTTT
TRBJ2-7	TRBV11-1	few	TRBD1	CASSLSDRGSSYEQYF	TGTGCCAGCAGCTTATCCGACAGGGGATCGTCCTACGAGCAGTACTTC
TRBJ2-1	TRBV20-1	.	.	CSARGQTSRSYNEQFF	TGCAGTGCTAGAGGCCAGACTTCTCGCTCCTACAATGAGCAGTTCTTC
TRBJ2-1	TRBV21-1	.	.	CASSPPSGQFF	TGTGCCAGCAGCCCTCCAAGCGGACAGTTCTTC
TRBJ2-5	TRBV24-1	.	.	CATSPRRGREQETQYF	TGTGCCACCAGTCCCCGAAGGGGGCGGGAGCAAGAGACCCAGTACTTC
TRBJ1-4	TRBV3-1	.	TRBD1	CASTQDWDREWGTNEKLFF	TGTGCCAGCACCCAAGATTGGGACAGGGAGTGGGGAACTAATGAAAAACTGTTTTTT
TRBJ1-3	TRBV18	few	.	CASSPPSYRAGNTIYF	TGTGCCAGCTCACCACCGAGTTACAGGGCTGGAAACACCATATATTTT
TRBJ2-3	TRBV10-3	.	.	CAIRRWSPAGTDTQYF	TGTGCCATCAGAAGATGGTCCCCGGCTGGCACAGATACGCAGTATTTT
TRBJ2-1	TRBV7-2	many	TRBD2	CASSPPGLAGINEQFF	TGTGCCAGCAGCCCTCCGGGACTAGCGGGAATAAATGAGCAGTTCTTC
TRBJ2-7	TRBV12-3/TRBV12-4	few	TRBD2	CASSPSGRSSYEQYF	TGTGCCAGCAGCCCTAGCGGAAGGAGCTCCTACGAGCAGTACTTC
TRBJ2-3	TRBV29-1	.	.	CSVEIVNSASTDTQYF	TGCAGCGTTGAAATAGTTAACAGTGCTAGCACAGATACGCAGTATTTT
TRBJ1-1	TRBV20-1	many	.	CSAYPGLGKTEAFF	TGCAGTGCTTATCCGGGACTTGGGAAAACTGAAGCTTTCTTT